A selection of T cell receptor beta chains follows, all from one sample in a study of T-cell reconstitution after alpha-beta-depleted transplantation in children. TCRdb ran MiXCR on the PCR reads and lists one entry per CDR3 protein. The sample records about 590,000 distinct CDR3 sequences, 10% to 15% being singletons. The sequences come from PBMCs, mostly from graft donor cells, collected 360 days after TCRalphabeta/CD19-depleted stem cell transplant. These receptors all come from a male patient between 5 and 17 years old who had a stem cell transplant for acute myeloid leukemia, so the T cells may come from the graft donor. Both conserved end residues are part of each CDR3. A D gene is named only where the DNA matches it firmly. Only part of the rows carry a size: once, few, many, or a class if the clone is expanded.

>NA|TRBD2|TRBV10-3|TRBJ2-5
CASQLTSGSGETQYF
TGTGCCTCTCAATTGACTAGCGGGAGTGGAGAGACCCAGTACTTC
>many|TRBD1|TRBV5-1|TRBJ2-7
CASSLMTGGSYEQYF
TGCGCCAGCAGCTTAATGACAGGGGGATCCTACGAGCAGTACTTC
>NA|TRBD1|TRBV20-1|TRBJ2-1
CSARDSGQGDPYNEQFF
TGCAGTGCTAGAGATTCGGGACAGGGGGACCCTTACAATGAGCAGTTCTTC
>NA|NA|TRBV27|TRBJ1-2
CASSLTGTGPYGYTF
TGTGCCAGCAGTCTCACCGGGACGGGACCTTATGGCTACACCTTC
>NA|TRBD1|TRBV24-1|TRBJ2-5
CATSSPGGGIETQYF
TGTGCCACCAGTAGCCCAGGGGGCGGGATAGAGACCCAGTACTTC
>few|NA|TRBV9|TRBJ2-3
CASSVGPPSTDTQYF
TGTGCCAGCAGCGTAGGACCCCCCAGCACAGATACGCAGTATTTT
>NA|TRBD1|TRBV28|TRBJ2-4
CASSSPQGQGNIQYF
TGTGCCAGCAGTTCCCCACAAGGACAGGGAAACATTCAGTACTTC
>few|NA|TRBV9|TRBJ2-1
CASSVAVPGAHLYNEQFF
TGTGCCAGCAGCGTAGCTGTGCCAGGGGCCCATCTCTACAATGAGCAGTTCTTC
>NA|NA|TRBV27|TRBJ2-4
CASSSGRLGAKNIEYF
TGTGCCAGCAGTTCAGGGCGACTAGGGGCCAAAAACATTGAGTACTTC
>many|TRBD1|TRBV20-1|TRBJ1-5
CSARQGSNQPQHF
TGCAGTGCACGACAGGGAAGCAATCAGCCCCAGCATTTT
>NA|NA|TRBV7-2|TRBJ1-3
CASSFSGSAGNTIYF
TGTGCCAGCAGCTTCTCGGGATCAGCCGGAAACACCATATATTTT
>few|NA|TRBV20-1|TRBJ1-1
CSAYPPGGTEAFF
TGCAGTGCCTACCCACCGGGCGGCACTGAAGCTTTCTTT
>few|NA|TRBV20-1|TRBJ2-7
CSAPRLLPEQYF
TGCAGTGCTCCCAGACTACTTCCCGAGCAGTACTTC
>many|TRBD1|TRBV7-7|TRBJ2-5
CASTPLMTGKETQYF
TGTGCTAGCACCCCTTTGATGACAGGGAAAGAGACCCAGTACTTC
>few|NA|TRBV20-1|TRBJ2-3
CSKGPGTDTQYF
TGCAGTAAGGGGCCGGGCACAGATACGCAGTATTTT
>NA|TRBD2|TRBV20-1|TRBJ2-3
CSGGVPGLAGDTQYF
TGCAGTGGGGGCGTCCCGGGACTAGCGGGAGATACGCAGTATTTT